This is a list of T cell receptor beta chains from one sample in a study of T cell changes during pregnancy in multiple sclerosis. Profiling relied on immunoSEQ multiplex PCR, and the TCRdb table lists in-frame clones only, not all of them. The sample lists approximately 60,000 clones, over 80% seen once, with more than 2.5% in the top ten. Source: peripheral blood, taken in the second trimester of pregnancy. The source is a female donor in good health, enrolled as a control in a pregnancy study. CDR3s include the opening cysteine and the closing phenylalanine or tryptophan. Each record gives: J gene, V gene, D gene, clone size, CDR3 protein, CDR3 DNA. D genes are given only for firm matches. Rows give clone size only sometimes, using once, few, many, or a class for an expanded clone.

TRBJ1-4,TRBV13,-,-,CASSLGRGEFKEKLFF,TGTGCCAGCAGCTTAGGCCGCGGGGAGTTCAAGGAAAAACTGTTTTTT
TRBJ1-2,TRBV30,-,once,CAWSTGTNYGYTF,TGTGCCTGGAGTACCGGGACAAACTATGGCTACACCTTC
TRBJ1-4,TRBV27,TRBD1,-,CASSLMPTSTGGWKKLFF,TGTGCCAGCAGTTTAATGCCTACTTCGACAGGGGGCTGGAAAAAACTGTTTTTT
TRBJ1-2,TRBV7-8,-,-,CASSRRETNYGYTF,TGTGCCAGCAGTCGACGGGAAACTAACTATGGCTACACCTTC
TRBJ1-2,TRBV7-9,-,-,CASSLSGAYYGYTF,TGTGCCAGCAGCTTAAGCGGTGCTTACTATGGCTACACCTTC
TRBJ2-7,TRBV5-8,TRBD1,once,CASSAGTGTLYEQYF,TGTGCCAGCAGCGCCGGGACAGGGACCCTCTACGAGCAGTACTTC
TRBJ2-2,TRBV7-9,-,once,CASSLGAPGVITGELFF,TGTGCCAGCAGCTTAGGGGCTCCAGGGGTGATCACCGGGGAGCTGTTTTTT
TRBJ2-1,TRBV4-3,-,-,CASSQEGLGEQFF,TGCGCCAGCAGCCAAGAGGGCCTGGGTGAGCAGTTCTTC
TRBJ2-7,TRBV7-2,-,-,CASSLASTAGSYEQYF,TGTGCCAGCAGCTTAGCGAGTACAGCCGGTTCCTACGAGCAGTACTTC
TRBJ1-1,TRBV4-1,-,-,CASSQDPGGSPEAFF,TGCGCCAGCAGCCAAGATCCCGGGGGGTCCCCTGAAGCTTTCTTT
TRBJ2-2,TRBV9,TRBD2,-,CASSAGTSPGELFF,TGTGCCAGCAGCGCCGGGACTAGCCCCGGGGAGCTGTTTTTT
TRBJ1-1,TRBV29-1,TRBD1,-,CSVPDLTGAPEAFF,TGCAGCGTTCCCGATTTGACAGGGGCACCTGAAGCTTTCTTT
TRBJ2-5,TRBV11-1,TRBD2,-,CASSVEGGKLETQYF,TGTGCCAGCAGCGTAGAGGGAGGGAAGTTGGAGACCCAGTACTTC
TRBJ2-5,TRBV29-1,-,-,CSVERSGETQYF,TGCAGCGTTGAGCGGTCCGGGGAGACCCAGTACTTC
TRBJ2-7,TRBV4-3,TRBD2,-,CASSRGLAGTYEQYF,TGCGCCAGCAGCCGGGGACTAGCGGGCACCTACGAGCAGTACTTC
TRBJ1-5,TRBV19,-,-,CASSIDRVVVQPQHF,TGTGCCAGTAGTATAGACAGGGTTGTAGTTCAGCCCCAGCATTTT
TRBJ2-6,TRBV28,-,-,CASSLLRLHSGANVLTF,TGTGCCAGCAGTTTATTGAGGCTACACTCTGGGGCCAACGTCCTGACTTTC
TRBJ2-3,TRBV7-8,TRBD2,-,CASNSGVVVGTDTQYF,TGTGCCAGCAATAGCGGGGTAGTCGTTGGCACAGATACGCAGTATTTT
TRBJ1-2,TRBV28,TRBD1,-,CASSSIGTGYGYTF,TGTGCCAGCAGTTCAATTGGGACAGGCTATGGCTACACCTTC
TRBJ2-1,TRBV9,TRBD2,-,CASSLRGSGGAGSYNEQFF,TGTGCCAGCAGCCTGCGGGGGAGCGGGGGGGCTGGTTCCTACAATGAGCAGTTCTTC
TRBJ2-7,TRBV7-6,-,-,CASSLGELRAYEQYF,TGTGCCAGCAGCTTGGGAGAGCTGCGGGCATACGAGCAGTACTTC